This TCR beta chain was captured in a study of cytomegalovirus exposure and HLA in healthy donors. General observations from the study: As a later analysis revealed, the rate of TCR association differed by HLA locus, with DRB1 most and HLA-C fewest.

Amplification used 60 Vbeta primers and 13 Jbeta primers. Only in-frame clones appear in the TCRdb table, and some are missing; sequencing was by immunoSEQ multiplex PCR. The data contain over 95,000 clones, roughly three quarters of them singletons. A word on this clone: What it recognizes is unknown.

The clonotype comes from a female donor in good health and CMV-seronegative. Source material: PBMCs.

The CDR3 sequence: CASSLPGEKLFF. The CDR3 DNA follows: TGTGCCAGCAGCCTACCAGGGGAAAAACTGTTTTTT. The chain recombines TRBV6-6 with TRBJ1-4; weak D call: TRBD1 (5 bases). This CDR3 is 12 amino acids long. CDR1 MNHNY and CDR2 SVGAGI come from the germline V gene (reference sequence). V was shortened by 6 bases and J by 8 bases, with 10 bases between the two germline ends.